This paragraph covers one T cell receptor (beta chain) sequence. Its cognate antigen is unknown. This specimen comes from a study of cytomegalovirus exposure and HLA in healthy donors. Notes on the study in general: It was reported that the classifier diagnosed cytomegalovirus status with high specificity and sensitivity in both the original and validation cohorts. Listed as cytomegalovirus-associated were 150 or so TCR beta chains.

V lost 4 bases to trimming and J lost 12 bases; unmatched junction nucleotides: 16. This CDR3 is built from 16 residues. Germline V gene lookup returns CDR1 ENHRY and CDR2 SYGVKD. Both 60 Vbeta primers and 13 Jbeta primers went into the PCR. The repertoire was sequenced with immunoSEQ multiplex PCR; TCRdb's copy has only in-frame clones and lacks some. The sample's table shows about 170,000 clones. The sample consisted of PBMCs. This TCR was sampled from a woman aged 55-70 years in good health and CMV-seronegative. The rearrangement links TRBV10-3 to TRBJ2-1; TRBD2 matches at 9 bases. The CDR3 DNA follows: TGTGCCATCAGTGCCCTCGACGGGACTAGCCCCCCGGTGCAGTTCTTC. Encoded protein: CAISALDGTSPPVQFF.